The 24 T cell receptor beta chains below come from one sample, sequenced in a study of a mutant IDH1 vaccine in newly diagnosed glioma. Documented time point: week 35, safety follow-up. Doses of 300 ug of mutant IDH1 20-mer peptide were given with topical imiquimod. No antigen is known for these receptors. Sequenced by immunoSEQ multiplex PCR; TCRdb stores in-frame clones only, minus some. The data show fewer than 90,000 clones, roughly 84% seen once. Specimen: PBMCs, collected from a glioma patient whose treatment included an IDH1 peptide vaccine. The receptors here all came from a young man with glioma.

The chain combines TRBV7-2 with TRBJ1-1; D is perhaps TRBD1 (6 bases). The CDR3 is made up of 14 amino acids. The germline V and J ends were trimmed by 2 bases and 6 bases, with 13 bases remaining between them. Per the germline V gene, CDR1 is SGHTA and CDR2 is FQGNSA. As DNA, the CDR3 is TGTGCCAGCAGCTTAACCACCGGGACACCTGAAGCTTTCTTT. Translating it yields CASSLTTGTPEAFF.

The genes are TRBV20-1 and TRBJ2-2; D may be TRBD1 or TRBD2 (5 bases each). Germline CDR1 DFQATT, CDR2 SNEGSKA (reference sequence). The V and J ends lost 3 bases and 6 bases respectively, with 5 bases between them. The CDR3 runs to 11 residues. CDR3 sequence (DNA): TGCAGTGCTAGGGGACCCGGGGAGCTGTTTTTT. As protein: CSARGPGELFF.

The V gene is TRBV18, the J gene TRBJ1-1; D gene ambiguous. In germline, CDR1 is KGHSH, CDR2 LQKENI. Trimming took off 4 bases at V and 1 base at J, with 7 bases between the two ends. There are 13 residues in the CDR3. The CDR3 DNA is TGTGCCAGCTCACTGGACCCGAACACTGAAGCTTTCTTT. As protein: CASSLDPNTEAFF.

The DNA for the CDR3 is TGTGCCAGCAGTTACTCCGGGGGGCTCGGTTACGAGCAGTACTTC. Translation: CASSYSGGLGYEQYF. This chain joins TRBV6-5 and TRBJ2-7, with D perhaps TRBD2 (7 bases). CDR1 is MNHEY, CDR2 SVGAGI, per germline. Trimming cost V 0 bases and J 4 bases, with 13 bases left between them. The CDR3 length is 15 residues.

V is TRBV12-5 and J is TRBJ2-1; D gene unclear. The V end was cut by 5 bases, the J end by 3 bases, with 11 bases between. The CDR3 contains 14 residues. Germline CDR1 and CDR2: LGHNT and FRNRAP. The CDR3 here is CASGNSLIYNEQFF. The CDR3 DNA sequence: TGTGCTAGTGGTAACAGCCTGATCTACAATGAGCAGTTCTTC.

This clone showed up just once. The genes are TRBV9 and TRBJ2-1; perhaps TRBD2 as D (6 bases). The CDR3 length is 13 residues. The germline V gene has CDR1 SGDLS and CDR2 YYNGEE. Trimming left V 0 bases short and J 8 bases short, with 9 bases between. CDR3: CASSVGLVHEQFF. CDR3 nucleotides: TGTGCCAGCAGCGTAGGACTAGTGCATGAGCAGTTCTTC.

The V call is TRBV21-1, the J call TRBJ2-2. TRBV21-1 is a pseudogene. The CDR3 totals 15 residues. The CDR3 DNA sequence: TGTGCCAGCGATCCGCTAATAGGAAACACCGGGGAGCTGTTTTTT. As protein: CASDPLIGNTGELFF.

The J gene is TRBJ2-7, the V gene TRBV7-2; 15 bases match TRBD2. Per germline, CDR1 SGHTA and CDR2 FQGNSA. The V segment lost 2 bases and the J segment 3 bases; nucleotides outside the gene matches: 5. This CDR3 is 17 amino acids long. CDR3 in amino acids: CASSLNGLAGGYYEQYF. Here the CDR3 DNA reads TGTGCCAGCAGCTTAAACGGACTAGCGGGGGGGTACTACGAGCAGTACTTC.

The rearrangement uses TRBV7-9 and TRBJ1-1; D perhaps matches TRBD1 (5 bases). The CDR3 runs 15 residues. The ends were cut back, 5 bases at V and 2 bases at J, with 15 bases in the middle. Looked up from germline, CDR1 is SEHNR and CDR2 is FQNEAQ (reference sequence). As DNA, the CDR3 is TGTGCCAGCAGCCCGCCGGGGGTGGGTAACACTGAAGCTTTCTTT. It is translated as CASSPPGVGNTEAFF.

The count of this clone is one. The chain combines TRBV5-8 with TRBJ2-7, with TRBD1 matching over 9 bases. V lost 4 bases to trimming and J lost 3 bases; unmatched junction nucleotides: 2. The CDR3 loop spans 13 amino acids. CDR1 is SGHTS, CDR2 YDEGEE, per germline. The CDR3 is CASSAGQGYEQYF. The CDR3 nucleotides read TGTGCCAGCAGCGCGGGACAGGGCTACGAGCAGTACTTC.

The chain combines TRBV2 with TRBJ2-3; D might be TRBD1 (5 bases). Trimming left V 10 bases short and J 2 bases short, with 16 bases between. The CDR3 is 14 amino acids. CDR1 is SNHLY and CDR2 is FYNNEI in the germline V gene. The CDR3 here is CAKDPDTYTDTQYF. CDR3 nucleotide sequence: TGTGCCAAGGACCCGGACACCTACACAGATACGCAGTATTTT.

The chain links TRBV5-1 to TRBJ1-2, with 8 bases lining up with TRBD1. The J segment lost 8 bases and the V segment lost 0 bases, leaving 3 bases of the junction unmatched. This CDR3 region has 13 residues. Germline CDR1 and CDR2: SGHRS and YFSETQ. Here the CDR3 reads CASSLETGGGYTF. The CDR3 nucleotides read TGCGCCAGCAGCTTGGAAACAGGGGGAGGCTACACCTTC. The variable domain in full, completed from reference TRBV5-1 and TRBJ1-2, reads KAGVTQTPRYLIKTRGQQVTLSCSPISGHRSVSWYQQTPGQGLQFLFEYFSETQRNKGNFPGRFSGRQFSNSRSEMNVSTLELGDSALYLCASSLETGGGYTFGSGTRLTVV.

The sample holds a few counts of this clone. The chain combines TRBV4-2 with TRBJ1-1; 8 nucleotides agree with TRBD1. The J segment lost 4 bases and the V segment lost 4 bases, leaving 8 bases of the junction unmatched. The CDR3 consists of 15 residues. CDR1 is LGHNA and CDR2 is YNFKEQ in the germline V gene. The CDR3 DNA is TGTGCCAGCAGCCGAGGACAGGGTGACGCCACTGAAGCTTTCTTT. Translation: CASSRGQGDATEAFF.

The rearrangement links TRBV18 to TRBJ1-1; no clear D gene. V lost 3 bases and J lost 1, with 12 bases in between. This CDR3 is 15 amino acids long. CDR1 and CDR2 from the germline V gene are KGHSH and LQKENI. CDR3 nucleotide sequence: TGTGCCAGCTCACCCGCCGGACGGACGAACACTGAAGCTTTCTTT. It codes for CASSPAGRTNTEAFF.

V is TRBV6-6 and J is TRBJ2-2, with 7 bases fitting TRBD2. The germline CDR1 and CDR2 sequences are MNHNY and SVGAGI (reference sequence). This CDR3 is built from 14 residues. V lost 4 bases to trimming and J lost 6 bases; unmatched junction nucleotides: 5. The CDR3 spells CASSWEGRAGELFF. The DNA for the CDR3 is TGTGCCAGCAGTTGGGAGGGGAGGGCCGGGGAGCTGTTTTTT.

The CDR3 nucleotides read TGTGCCAGCTCACCATCTCAGGGGCAGGGAGCTAACTATGGCTACACCTTC. The encoded protein is CASSPSQGQGANYGYTF. The rearrangement joins TRBV18 to TRBJ1-2; a weak D match, TRBD1 (6 bases). This CDR3 spans 17 amino acids. Trimming took off 2 bases at V and 0 bases at J, with 16 bases between the two ends. The germline CDR1 and CDR2 sequences are KGHSH and LQKENI.

The chain has TRBV5-4 and TRBJ2-2, with 7 bases that match TRBD1. Germline-derived CDR1 and CDR2 are SGHNT and YYREEE (reference sequence). Trimming at V came to 3 bases and at J to 4 bases, leaving 6 bases not matched to a gene. The CDR3 is made up of 15 amino acids. CDR3 nucleotides: TGTGCCAGCAGCTGGGACAGACGGGTCACCGGGGAGCTGTTTTTT. It translates to CASSWDRRVTGELFF. Full variable domain (outside the CDR3, taken from reference TRBV5-4 and TRBJ2-2): ETGVTQSPTHLIKTRGQQVTLRCSSQSGHNTVSWYQQALGQGPQFIFQYYREEENGRGNFPPRFSGLQFPNYSSELNVNALELDDSALYLCASSWDRRVTGELFFGEGSRLTVL.

The V call is TRBV7-2, the J call TRBJ2-3; TRBD1 is a possible D gene (8 bases). The CDR3 is made up of 16 amino acids. In germline, CDR1 is SGHTA, CDR2 FQGNSA. Between the trimmed V and J ends, which lost 5 bases and 4 bases, there was a span of 19 bases. CDR3 residues: CASSTYRGRGADTQYF. The CDR3 nucleotides are TGTGCCAGCAGCACGTACAGGGGGAGGGGCGCAGATACGCAGTATTTT.

In the case of this clone: The junction differs from germline at one of its ends, possibly a read error. The chain carries TRBV7-7 and TRBJ2-7, with TRBD1 matching 9 bases. The germline V gene encodes CDR1 SSHAT and CDR2 FNYEAQ (reference sequence). CDR3 length: 17 amino acids. In DNA, the CDR3 is TGTGCTAGCATCCTCCCCGGGTACAGGGGGCACCCCTACGAGCAGTACTTC. This translates into CASILPGYRGHPYEQYF.

This clone came up once. The chain combines TRBV5-5 with TRBJ2-7; D gene ambiguous. Trimming shortened V by 0 bases and J by 2 bases, and 12 bases separated the two germline ends. Germline CDR1 and CDR2: SGHKS and YYEKEE (reference sequence). This CDR3 region has 15 residues. The CDR3 DNA follows: TGTGCCAGCAGCTTGGCCCCCAGAACAACCTACGAGCAGTACTTC. Amino acids: CASSLAPRTTYEQYF.

This clone was recorded only once. The rearrangement links TRBV4-2 to TRBJ1-1; D gene unclear. With 4 bases removed from V and 3 bases from J, the gap between germline ends came to 15 bases. Germline CDR1 LGHNA, CDR2 YNFKEQ. The CDR3 contains 15 residues. CDR3 residues: CASSPPQPEDTEAFF. The CDR3 nucleotides read TGTGCCAGCAGCCCTCCCCAGCCCGAGGACACTGAAGCTTTCTTT.

The genes are TRBV5-1 and TRBJ1-3; weak D call: TRBD1 (6 bases). The ends were cut back, 3 bases at V and 0 bases at J, with 10 bases in the middle. Germline values: CDR1 SGHRS, CDR2 YFSETQ. The CDR3 extends over 15 amino acids. The CDR3 nucleotides read TGCGCCAGCAGCTCCGGACAGTACTCTGGAAACACCATATATTTT. Translated, it gives CASSSGQYSGNTIYF.

The rearrangement joins TRBV5-1 to TRBJ1-1, with TRBD1 matching 9 bases. V lost 2 bases to trimming and J lost 0 bases; unmatched junction nucleotides: 11. The CDR3 covers 18 residues. Germline assignment: CDR1 SGHRS and CDR2 YFSETQ. The CDR3 spells CASSLLQGALRLNTEAFF. The CDR3 DNA is TGCGCCAGCAGCTTACTACAGGGGGCCCTAAGACTGAACACTGAAGCTTTCTTT. Supplemented by reference TRBV5-1 and TRBJ1-1, the full variable domain reads KAGVTQTPRYLIKTRGQQVTLSCSPISGHRSVSWYQQTPGQGLQFLFEYFSETQRNKGNFPGRFSGRQFSNSRSEMNVSTLELGDSALYLCASSLLQGALRLNTEAFFGQGTRLTVV.

The V and J genes are TRBV27 and TRBJ1-2; TRBD1 matches 8 bases. Germline V CDR1 and CDR2: MNHEY, SMNVEV (reference sequence). This CDR3 spans 13 amino acids. The ends lost 3 bases at V and 9 bases at J; junction bases unmatched: 6. The CDR3 region is CASSLSQGASYTF. CDR3 DNA sequence: TGTGCCAGCAGTTTGAGCCAGGGGGCTAGCTACACCTTC.